Listed below are T cell receptor beta chains from one sample, sequenced in a study of radiation and T cells in renal cell carcinoma. Assay used: immunoSEQ multiplex PCR; TCRdb lists only in-frame clones, some missing. The table has under 55,000 clones, 75% to 85% seen once. This specimen consisted of blood, obtained from a patient whose treatment included radiotherapy and nephrectomy. The receptor set was obtained from a woman in her 70s with renal cell carcinoma. Each CDR3 is given with its conserved first and last residue. D genes are given only for firm matches. Some rows have no size entry. The others give once, few or many, or a class for an expanded clone.

TRBJ2-7	-	TRBV19	TRBD1	CATGQGLNSYEQYF	TGTGCCACCGGACAGGGGCTTAACTCCTACGAGCAGTACTTC
TRBJ2-5	-	TRBV9	TRBD2	CASSRASGGETQYF	TGTGCCAGCAGTCGCGCTAGCGGGGGAGAGACCCAGTACTTC
TRBJ2-7	-	TRBV7-2	-	CASSSGQNSYEQYF	TGTGCCAGCAGCTCAGGACAAAACTCCTACGAGCAGTACTTC
TRBJ2-2	-	TRBV18	-	CASSPISTSTNTGELFF	TGTGCCAGCTCACCAATCTCCACTAGCACAAACACCGGGGAGCTGTTTTTT
TRBJ1-5	few	TRBV6-1	-	CASSEARGSNQPQHF	TGTGCCAGCAGTGAAGCGCGTGGGAGCAATCAGCCCCAGCATTTT
TRBJ2-5	once	TRBV6-1	TRBD2	CASSGGAGGFETQYF	TGTGCCAGCAGTGGTGGGGCGGGGGGGTTTGAGACCCAGTACTTC
TRBJ2-7	once	TRBV27	TRBD2	CASSPTSGNLYEQYF	TGTGCCAGCAGTCCGACTAGCGGGAATCTCTACGAGCAGTACTTC
TRBJ2-2	-	TRBV7-3	-	CASSVQGPTGELFF	TGTGCCAGCAGCGTCCAAGGGCCAACCGGGGAGCTGTTTTTT
TRBJ2-7	-	TRBV14	-	CASSQRGNHYEQYF	TGTGCCAGCAGCCAGAGGGGGAATCACTACGAGCAGTACTTC
TRBJ1-2	-	TRBV28	TRBD1	CASSRTGGPGSGYTF	TGTGCCAGCAGTAGAACAGGGGGGCCGGGAAGTGGCTACACCTTC
TRBJ2-1	-	TRBV5-5	-	CASSLERRSYNEQFF	TGTGCCAGCAGCTTGGAAAGGCGCTCCTACAATGAGCAGTTCTTC
TRBJ2-4	-	TRBV4-3	-	CASSQDLIAKNIQYF	TGCGCCAGCAGCCAAGATCTCATAGCCAAAAACATTCAGTACTTC
TRBJ2-3	-	TRBV10-1	TRBD1	CASSDPTGKYPDTQYF	TGCGCCAGCAGTGACCCGACAGGGAAGTACCCAGATACGCAGTATTTT
TRBJ1-5	once	TRBV19	-	CASRGVKEPQHF	TGTGCCAGTAGGGGGGTAAAGGAGCCCCAGCATTTT
TRBJ1-5	-	TRBV21-1	-	CASSKAGTTVDSNQPQHF	TGTGCCAGCAGCAAAGCGGGGACAACGGTAGACTCAAATCAGCCCCAGCATTTT
TRBJ1-5	-	TRBV28	-	CASSAHKGGSNQPQHF	TGTGCCAGCAGCGCACACAAGGGAGGGAGCAATCAGCCCCAGCATTTT
TRBJ2-2	-	TRBV4-2	TRBD2	CASSQEGSGGNGELFF	TGTGCCAGCAGCCAAGAAGGAAGCGGGGGGAATGGTGAGCTGTTTTTT
TRBJ1-3	-	TRBV5-1	-	CASSLGSVGGAGNTIYF	TGCGCCAGCAGCTTGGGGTCCGTTGGGGGTGCTGGAAACACCATATATTTT
TRBJ2-1	-	TRBV19	TRBD2	CASSIGSGSDNEQFF	TGTGCCAGTAGTATAGGGAGCGGGAGTGACAATGAGCAGTTCTTC
TRBJ2-2	-	TRBV7-6	-	CASSLGPTNTGELFF	TGTGCCAGCAGCTTAGGACCTACGAACACCGGGGAGCTGTTTTTT
TRBJ1-4	-	TRBV16	TRBD1	CASSQSMDRGTNEKLFF	TGTGCCAGCAGCCAATCGATGGACAGGGGGACTAATGAAAAACTGTTTTTT
TRBJ1-4	once	TRBV9	-	CASSSERDGATNEKLFF	TGTGCCAGCAGCTCAGAACGGGACGGAGCAACTAATGAAAAACTGTTTTTT
TRBJ1-3	-	TRBV25-1	-	CASARGAGNTIYF	TGTGCCAGCGCACGAGGGGCTGGAAACACCATATATTTT
TRBJ2-1	-	TRBV18	TRBD1	CASSGTGAGNEQFF	TGTGCCAGCTCAGGGACAGGGGCAGGCAATGAGCAGTTCTTC
TRBJ1-5	-	TRBV9	-	CASSVEGNSNQPQHF	TGTGCCAGCAGCGTAGAGGGTAATAGCAATCAGCCCCAGCATTTT
TRBJ2-3	-	TRBV7-9	-	CASSLETPGDTQYF	TGTGCCAGCAGCTTGGAGACTCCCGGAGATACGCAGTATTTT
TRBJ2-3	-	TRBV4-1	TRBD1	CASRGWGTGAGDTQYF	TGCGCCAGCAGGGGTTGGGGGACAGGGGCTGGGGATACGCAGTATTTT
TRBJ1-5	-	TRBV19	-	CASHPPGDGKLFSNQPQHF	TGTGCCAGTCACCCCCCCGGGGACGGAAAGCTATTTAGCAATCAGCCCCAGCATTTT
TRBJ1-1	once	TRBV6-5	-	CASSYFGGTEAFF	TGTGCCAGCAGTTACTTCGGGGGCACTGAAGCTTTCTTT
TRBJ1-1	-	TRBV11-2	TRBD1	CASSLGTGFSTEAFF	TGTGCCAGCAGCTTAGGGACAGGGTTTAGCACTGAAGCTTTCTTT